This T cell receptor (beta chain) was profiled in a study of human T cells and chemical hapten exposure. Overall study context: Slight differences in pooled library volume were the main source of varying TCR yields across samples. Whole-study findings and limits: DPC sensitization produced no change in TCRs with frequency above 1 in 1000.

The CDR3 has 14 amino acids. The V gene end was trimmed by 4 bases and the J gene end by 6 bases; junction bases not matched to a gene: 7. Germline V gives CDR1 DFQATT, CDR2 SNEGSKA (reference sequence). In the library, unique molecular identifiers were attached to individual cDNA molecules. In the authors' methods: Sampled TCR counts reached a median of roughly 98,000 per sample, with values ranging from 23,224 to 690,600. In TCRdb, the RACE reads were re-called with MiXCR into one record per CDR3 protein. In this record, the V and J calls reflect TCRdb's handling and not the investigators' own analysis. This table holds some 78,000 distinct CDR3 sequences, approximately 8% found once. Time point of the sample: healthy volunteer bleed at 6 weeks. Total RNA was isolated from whole blood that had not been fractionated. This clonotype was seen a few times. No antigen is known for it.

Sequenced sample: whole blood. The TCR sequence derives from a male donor in good health. Some clones in this sample may be carry-over from other donors' samples. This chain uses TRBV20-1 with TRBJ2-3, with 10 positions matching TRBD2. The DNA of the CDR3 is TGCAGTGCTATAACTAGCGGGGAGGGGGATACGCAGTATTTT. Translating it yields CSAITSGEGDTQYF.